The 32 T cell receptor beta chains listed next were all sequenced from one sample in a study of regulatory T cells in long-lasting Graves disease. Researchers made TCR beta libraries by using iRepertoire HTBI primers and running Arm-PCR on CDR3 regions. TCRdb redid the calling of the multiplex PCR reads with MiXCR, one entry per CDR3 protein. In the table there are hundreds of thousands of distinct CDR3 sequences, around 19% of which are singletons. Described time point: persistent/refractory GD, antithyroid drugs over 5 years with positive TRAb. From RNA extracted from PBMCs, the TCR library was made. Sequenced here: peripheral blood mononuclear cells (PBMCs), sampled when the disease was refractory, from a patient treated with antithyroid drugs. These receptors came from a female donor with Graves disease.

Many counts were recorded for this clonotype. The chain uses TRBV14 and TRBJ1-1, with D possibly TRBD1 on 5 matching bases. The germline CDR1 and CDR2 sequences are SGHDN and FVKESK. V gave up 2 bases and J gave up 3 bases, with 10 bases separating them. This CDR3 has 14 residues. CDR3 bases: TGTGCCAGCAGCCAACGCCTGACAGACACTGAAGCTTTCTTT. Encoded protein: CASSQRLTDTEAFF.

This clonotype showed up just a few times. The V call is TRBV15, the J call TRBJ2-7; TRBD1 agrees at 10 bases. J lost 6 bases, V lost 1 base, and 6 bases had no gene match. Germline assignment: CDR1 LNHNV and CDR2 YYDKDF (reference sequence). The CDR3 has 15 residues. CDR3 protein: CATSRAGTGVGEQYF. The CDR3 nucleotides read TGTGCCACCAGCAGAGCCGGGACAGGGGTGGGCGAGCAGTACTTC.

V usage is TRBV20-1 and J usage is TRBJ2-5; 7 nucleotides line up with TRBD2. Germline lookup yields CDR1 DFQATT and CDR2 SNEGSKA (reference sequence). The J segment lost 5 bases and the V segment lost 8 bases, leaving 14 bases of the junction unmatched. This CDR3 comprises 14 residues. The CDR3 protein is CSPLRESVMETQYF. CDR3 DNA sequence: TGCAGTCCCTTGCGGGAGAGCGTGATGGAGACCCAGTACTTC.

The chain uses TRBV6-2 or TRBV6-3 and TRBJ1-5, with 9 nucleotides matching TRBD1. CDR1 is MNHEY and CDR2 is SVGEGT in the germline V gene. The CDR3 contains 16 residues. The V and J ends lost 6 bases and 2 bases, in that order; junction bases with no gene match: 8. The CDR3 nucleotides read TGTGCCAGCAGGTCACAGGGGGCGATGCGCAATCAGCCCCAGCATTTT. This gives the protein CASRSQGAMRNQPQHF.

In its sample, this clonotype was seen a few times. The V call is TRBV4-1, the J call TRBJ1-2; D is perhaps TRBD1 (5 bases). The CDR3 totals 15 residues. The V end lost 1 base, the J end lost 8 bases, and 17 bases lay between the germline ends. From germline, CDR1 is MGHRA and CDR2 YSYEKL. The CDR3 DNA reads as TGCGCCAGCAGCCAAGGTCCGGGGCCCAACCGAGGCTACACCTTC. Amino acid sequence: CASSQGPGPNRGYTF.

This clonotype was detected ten times or more. One junction end disagrees with the germline gene, perhaps due to a read error. The chain links TRBV18 to TRBJ1-2; TRBD1 might be the D (5 bases). The CDR3 has 14 amino acids. Germline V gene lookup returns CDR1 KGHSH and CDR2 LQKENI. The CDR3 protein is CASSPRGLTYDYTF. The CDR3 DNA reads as TGTGCCAGCTCACCACGGGGACTAACCTATGACTACACCTTC.

The rearrangement uses TRBV10-3 and TRBJ1-1, with a tentative D call TRBD1 (5 bases). Germline assignment: CDR1 ENHRY and CDR2 SYGVKD. This CDR3 spans 13 amino acids. V was shortened by 7 bases and J by 1 base, with 10 bases between the two germline ends. The CDR3 spells CAIMGQGNTEAFF. In nucleotides, the CDR3 is TGTGCCATCATGGGGCAGGGGAACACTGAAGCTTTCTTT.

This clonotype has only a few counts. The junction does not match germline at one end; this may be a read error. V and J are TRBV6-2 or TRBV6-3 and TRBJ2-7, with D perhaps TRBD1 or TRBD2 (5 bases each). The V gene's germline CDR1 is MNHEY and CDR2 SVGEGT. The CDR3 covers 15 residues. CDR3 region: CAGSSGPNPAYEQYF. The DNA for the CDR3 is TGTGCCGGCAGTTCGGGACCCAACCCCGCCTACGAGCAGTACTTC.

This clonotype was recorded at least ten times. The chain recombines TRBV2 with TRBJ2-2, with unresolved D. CDR1 and CDR2 from the germline V gene are SNHLY and FYNNEI. V lost 3 bases and J lost 8, with 4 bases in between. The CDR3 covers 11 residues. CDR3 in DNA: TGTGCCAGCAGTGAGGAGGGGGAGCTGTTTTTT. It is translated as CASSEEGELFF.

The table lists this clonotype with many counts. The J gene is TRBJ2-5, the V gene TRBV20-1; possible D gene TRBD2, 6 bases. Germline lookup yields CDR1 DFQATT and CDR2 SNEGSKA (reference sequence). This CDR3 contains 15 residues. Trimming pared 6 bases from V and 5 bases from J, leaving 22 bases between. This CDR3 is CSAPILPRGRETQYF. The CDR3 DNA sequence: TGCAGTGCCCCCATTCTCCCACGAGGGAGGGAGACCCAGTACTTC.

Of note for this clonotype: Just one base apart from a much larger clone, this may be a read error. This chain links TRBV29-1 with TRBJ1-1; D might be TRBD1 (5 bases). CDR1 and CDR2 (germline): SQVTM, ANQGSEA. V lost 7 bases and J lost 1, with 19 bases in between. The CDR3 has 15 residues. The CDR3 loop is CSADVLWGSNTEAFF. The CDR3 DNA follows: TGCAGCGCTGATGTTTTGTGGGGCTCGAACACTGAAGCTTTCTTT.

The V and J genes are TRBV5-1 and TRBJ1-1; no reliable D call. This CDR3 has 14 amino acids. Deletions cut 4 bases from V and 0 bases from J, with 10 bases between. The germline V gene encodes CDR1 SGHRS and CDR2 YFSETQ. The CDR3 reads CASSPQWVNTEAFF. CDR3 DNA sequence: TGCGCCAGCAGCCCCCAGTGGGTGAACACTGAAGCTTTCTTT.

This clonotype has at least ten counts. The chain joins TRBV28 to TRBJ1-1; 7 bases match TRBD1. The CDR3 is 15 amino acids. V lost 6 bases to trimming and J lost 0 bases; unmatched junction nucleotides: 7. CDR1 MDHEN and CDR2 SYDVKM come from the germline V gene. CDR3 amino acids: CASSSAQGLNTEAFF. The CDR3 nucleotides read TGTGCCAGCAGCTCGGCACAGGGGCTGAACACTGAAGCTTTCTTT.

This clonotype was counted ten times or more. The gene calls are TRBV12-3 or TRBV12-4 and TRBJ1-4; the D gene is possibly TRBD1 (5 bases). CDR3 size: 14 residues. V was cut by 5 bases and J by 5 bases, with 12 bases left in between. The CDR3 sequence is CASSPGRLNEKLFF. CDR3 DNA: TGTGCCAGCAGTCCGGGGCGGTTGAATGAAAAACTGTTTTTT.

This clonotype turned up a few times. V is TRBV3-1 and J is TRBJ2-5; 12 positions agree with TRBD2. This CDR3 comprises 16 residues. The trim removed 2 bases at V and 5 bases at J, leaving 6 bases unmatched. Germline CDR1 is LGHDT and CDR2 is YNNKEL (reference sequence). CDR3 bases: TGTGCCAGCAGCCAAAGGACTAGCGGGATCCGGGAGACCCAGTACTTC. Protein sequence: CASSQRTSGIRETQYF.

This clonotype showed up just a few times. The chain links TRBV7-2 to TRBJ1-5, with TRBD1 matching 10 bases. The CDR3 sequence is 17 residues long. Germline V CDR1 and CDR2: SGHTA, FQGNSA. Losses at the gene ends were 2 bases for V and 7 bases for J; bases not matched to a gene: 11. The CDR3 here is CASSLSVGGDRGQPQHF. The DNA for the CDR3 is TGTGCCAGCAGCTTATCTGTGGGGGGGGACAGGGGACAGCCCCAGCATTTT.

The chain links TRBV2 to TRBJ2-3, with 8 bases matching TRBD1. From germline, CDR1 is SNHLY and CDR2 FYNNEI. The trim removed 3 bases at V and 4 bases at J, leaving 3 bases unmatched. The length of the CDR3 is 14 residues. For the CDR3, the DNA is TGTGCCAGCAGTGAGGACAGGGACCCAGATACGCAGTATTTT. As protein: CASSEDRDPDTQYF. Looking up the rest from reference TRBV2 and TRBJ2-3 gives the full variable domain: EPEVTQTPSHQVTQMGQEVILRCVPISNHLYFYWYRQILGQKVEFLVSFYNNEISEKSEIFDDQFSVERPDGSNFTLKIRSTKLEDSAMYFCASSEDRDPDTQYFGPGTRLTVL.

This clonotype has a count of ten or more. CDR3 protein: CSARAGAETQYF. CDR3 nucleotide sequence: TGCAGTGCTAGGGCGGGAGCGGAGACCCAGTACTTC. The rearrangement uses TRBV20-1 and TRBJ2-5, with 7 bases aligning to TRBD2. Germline values: CDR1 DFQATT, CDR2 SNEGSKA (reference sequence). V trimming: 3 bases; J trimming: 5 bases; junction bases outside the gene matches: 3. The CDR3 runs to 12 residues.

J is TRBJ1-1 and V is TRBV27, with 9 bases that match TRBD1. Trimming at V came to 5 bases and at J to 9 bases, leaving 13 bases not matched to a gene. The CDR3 has 15 amino acids. Germline V gene data show CDR1 as MNHEY and CDR2 as SMNVEV (reference sequence). CDR3 bases: TGTGCCAGCAGTCGACCCGGGACAGGGTTTCAGCAAGCTTTCTTT. Its protein product is CASSRPGTGFQQAFF.

The chain links TRBV19 to TRBJ1-1; 9 bases align to TRBD1. This CDR3 is 15 amino acids long. Germline V gives CDR1 LNHDA, CDR2 SQIVND (reference sequence). Unmatched junction bases numbered 9, after V lost 5 bases and J lost 5 bases. The CDR3 is CASSPTGGGRTEAFF. As DNA, the CDR3 is TGTGCCAGTAGTCCAACAGGGGGCGGACGGACTGAAGCTTTCTTT.

The chain carries TRBV3-1 and TRBJ2-2; TRBD2 is a possible D gene (6 bases). This CDR3 has 18 residues. Trimming stripped 0 bases from V and 2 bases from J, with 16 bases between. Germline loops: CDR1 LGHDT, CDR2 YNNKEL (reference sequence). The CDR3 DNA reads as TGTGCCAGCAGCCAAGATACCCTAGCGCATACAAACACCGGGGAGCTGTTTTTT. Protein product: CASSQDTLAHTNTGELFF.

This clonotype was seen repeatedly, ten times or more. This sequence joins TRBV28 and TRBJ1-5; 9 bases align to TRBD1. Germline-derived CDR1 and CDR2 are MDHEN and SYDVKM. The CDR3 consists of 15 residues. V was pared by 8 bases and J by 3 bases, with 8 bases of the junction left unmatched. The CDR3, as DNA: TGTGCCAGCGCCGTACAGGGGGCAGCCAATCAGCCCCAGCATTTT. It yields the protein CASAVQGAANQPQHF.

This clonotype was counted ten times or more. The rearrangement links TRBV27 to TRBJ2-7, with D unclear. The germline CDR1 and CDR2 sequences are MNHEY and SMNVEV (reference sequence). The CDR3 covers 13 residues. Trimming pared 3 bases from V and 0 bases from J, leaving 6 bases between. This chain's CDR3 is CASSLLSSYEQYF. Here the CDR3 DNA reads TGTGCCAGCAGTTTGCTCAGCTCCTACGAGCAGTACTTC.

This clonotype was seen many times. V usage is TRBV28 and J usage is TRBJ2-6; tentatively, D is TRBD1 (6 bases). The V end was cut by 6 bases, the J end by 2 bases, with 20 bases between. The CDR3 sequence is 18 residues long. The germline V gene encodes CDR1 MDHEN and CDR2 SYDVKM. In nucleotides, the CDR3 is TGTGCCAGCAGCTCCCCCTTGGGACAAAAAGCTGGGGCCAACGTCCTGACTTTC. Translated, it gives CASSSPLGQKAGANVLTF. Combining the CDR3 with reference TRBV28 and TRBJ2-6 gives the whole variable domain DVKVTQSSRYLVKRTGEKVFLECVQDMDHENMFWYRQDPGLGLRLIYFSYDVKMKEKGDIPEGYSVSREKKERFSLILESASTNQTSMYLCASSSPLGQKAGANVLTFGAGSRLTVL.

This clonotype was observed many times. V is TRBV30 and J is TRBJ2-7; D is unresolved. Germline values: CDR1 GTSNPN, CDR2 SVGIG (reference sequence). V was cut by 7 bases and J by 1 base, with 14 bases left in between. CDR3 length: 13 residues. CDR3 bases: TGTGCCTCTTCTTGGCAGAATTCCTACGAGCAGTACTTC. Its translation: CASSWQNSYEQYF.

The V call is TRBV29-1, the J call TRBJ1-2, with D unclear. This CDR3 comprises 16 residues. Trimming removed 5 bases from V and 4 bases from J, with 23 bases in between. Germline V CDR1 and CDR2: SQVTM, ANQGSEA. CDR3 region: CSVSDWVKDLVYGYTF. The CDR3 DNA sequence: TGCAGCGTTTCCGATTGGGTCAAAGACCTGGTCTATGGCTACACCTTC.

V is TRBV19 and J is TRBJ1-2; TRBD1 matches 7 bases. Looked up from germline, CDR1 is LNHDA and CDR2 is SQIVND (reference sequence). The CDR3 extends over 17 amino acids. Trimming took 5 bases from V and 5 from J; bases not matched to a gene: 17. CDR3 coding DNA: TGTGCCAGTAGTTTTGCCCCATCGGGACAGCGCTCTTATGGCTACACCTTC. Encoded protein: CASSFAPSGQRSYGYTF.

Of note for this clonotype: A clone one base away is much larger, so this may be a read error. The chain couples TRBV20-1 to TRBJ1-5; perhaps TRBD1 as D (5 bases). The V gene's germline CDR1 is DFQATT and CDR2 SNEGSKA (reference sequence). This CDR3 contains 11 residues. In DNA form, the CDR3 reads TGCAGTGCTAGAGCGGGGCAGGGCGAGCGTTTT. Its translation: CSARAGQGERF.

This clonotype showed up many times. CDR3: CASSRTRFTKVRSSGYTF. In nucleotides, the CDR3 is TGTGCCAGCAGTCGAACCCGGTTTACAAAAGTTCGTTCGTCTGGCTACACCTTC. The rearrangement joins TRBV28 to TRBJ1-2; D gene ambiguous. CDR3 size: 18 residues. Germline V gene sequence: CDR1 MDHEN, CDR2 SYDVKM. The ends were cut back, 5 bases at V and 7 bases at J, with 29 bases in the middle.

This clonotype was picked up many times. This sequence joins TRBV28 and TRBJ2-2, with TRBD1 identical over 11 bases. Trimming removed 0 bases from V and 8 bases from J; junction bases left unmatched: 5. The CDR3 is 16 residues long. Per the germline V gene, CDR1 is MDHEN and CDR2 is SYDVKM. CDR3 in amino acids: CASSLWGQGGSGELFF. CDR3 bases: TGTGCCAGCAGTTTATGGGGACAGGGGGGATCAGGGGAGCTGTTTTTT. The whole variable domain, remainder taken from reference TRBV28 and TRBJ2-2, is DVKVTQSSRYLVKRTGEKVFLECVQDMDHENMFWYRQDPGLGLRLIYFSYDVKMKEKGDIPEGYSVSREKKERFSLILESASTNQTSMYLCASSLWGQGGSGELFFGEGSRLTVL.

This clonotype has at least ten counts. V is TRBV27 and J is TRBJ2-2, with 8 positions matching TRBD1. This CDR3 is built from 13 residues. Germline V gene lookup returns CDR1 MNHEY and CDR2 SMNVEV (reference sequence). The V gene end was trimmed by 5 bases and the J gene end by 6 bases; junction bases not matched to a gene: 2. The CDR3 nucleotides are TGTGCCAGCAGTCGACAGGGGTCCGGGGAGCTGTTTTTT. It specifies CASSRQGSGELFF.

This clonotype was picked up many times. The V call is TRBV3-1, the J call TRBJ1-5; a possible D gene is TRBD1 (5 bases). Germline V gene data show CDR1 as LGHDT and CDR2 as YNNKEL (reference sequence). With 0 bases removed from V and 3 bases from J, the gap between germline ends came to 12 bases. This CDR3 spans 16 amino acids. The CDR3 DNA sequence: TGTGCCAGCAGCCAAGATGACCGGGGCTTCAATCAGCCCCAGCATTTT. This encodes CASSQDDRGFNQPQHF.